This T cell receptor (beta chain) emerged from a study of early T cells in non-severe SARS-CoV-2 infection. About the study: With bulk RNA from unsorted whole blood as input, sequencing yielded unpaired chains.

V was pared by 2 bases and J by 1 base, with 6 bases of the junction left unmatched. Germline V gene data show CDR1 as SGHRS and CDR2 as YFSETQ. CDR3 size: 15 residues. This clonotype occurred a few times. TCRdb used MiXCR to reprocess the 5' RACE reads, holding one entry per CDR3 protein. The sample lists over 60,000 distinct CDR3 sequences, roughly 9.4% occurring once. The sequenced sample was whole blood. The V gene is TRBV5-1, the J gene TRBJ2-7, with TRBD1 identical over 7 bases. The clonotype was recovered from an adult who was a healthcare worker with PCR-confirmed SARS-CoV-2 infection or an uninfected control (not recorded which). CDR3 residues: CASSLGGQESYEQYF. In DNA form, the CDR3 reads TGCGCCAGCAGCTTAGGAGGACAGGAATCCTACGAGCAGTACTTC. The full variable domain, with the rest looked up from reference TRBV5-1 and TRBJ2-7, is KAGVTQTPRYLIKTRGQQVTLSCSPISGHRSVSWYQQTPGQGLQFLFEYFSETQRNKGNFPGRFSGRQFSNSRSEMNVSTLELGDSALYLCASSLGGQESYEQYFGPGTRLTVT.